The 20 T cell receptor beta chains below all came from one sample that was sequenced in a study of neoadjuvant anti-PD-1 for oral cavity cancer. Time point denoted: after neoadjuvant nivolumab, at surgical resection. Using immunoSEQ multiplex PCR, the repertoire was profiled, and TCRdb retains in-frame clones only, with some absent. Here the sample spans approximately 37,000 clones, over 30% being singletons. Here the sequenced sample was tumor tissue, taken after nivolumab (anti-PD-1) treatment. Receptors originate from a person aged 35 to 85 with oral cavity squamous cell carcinoma.

This clone came up a few times. This sequence joins TRBV7-8 and TRBJ1-2; D unresolved. The germline V gene has CDR1 SGHVS and CDR2 FQNEAQ. CDR3 length: 11 residues. V was pared by 1 base and J by 8 bases, with 5 bases between. DNA for the CDR3: TGTGCCAGCAGCTTAGGAAGGGGCTACACCTTC. Translating it yields CASSLGRGYTF.

The V and J genes are TRBV27 and TRBJ1-2; the match to TRBD1 covers 7 bases. CDR1 and CDR2 from the germline V gene are MNHEY and SMNVEV (reference sequence). This CDR3 region has 13 residues. V lost 4 bases and J lost 6; bases outside the gene matches: 5. The CDR3 sequence: CASSWTGGNGYTF. In DNA form, the CDR3 reads TGTGCCAGCAGTTGGACAGGCGGGAATGGCTACACCTTC.

This clone was seen repeatedly, ten times or more. This sequence joins TRBV20-1 and TRBJ2-5; D possibly matches TRBD1 or TRBD2 (5 bases each). The CDR3 is 11 amino acids. The V end lost 7 bases, the J end lost 4 bases, and 10 bases lay between the germline ends. The germline gives CDR1 DFQATT, CDR2 SNEGSKA (reference sequence). CDR3 in amino acids: CSVERGETQYF. CDR3 in DNA: TGCAGTGTCGAGAGGGGAGAGACCCAGTACTTC.

V is TRBV27 and J is TRBJ1-6; D gene unclear. The CDR3 has 13 residues. Per germline, CDR1 MNHEY and CDR2 SMNVEV (reference sequence). V was shortened by 4 bases and J by 10 bases, with 11 bases between the two germline ends. For the CDR3, the DNA is TGTGCCAGCAGTTACCTAGCGTTGTCACCCCTCCACTTT. This codes for CASSYLALSPLHF.

The gene calls are TRBV7-3 and TRBJ1-2; 10 positions agree with TRBD1. CDR3 size: 14 residues. The germline V gene has CDR1 SGHTA and CDR2 FQGTGA. The V segment lost 6 bases and the J segment 2 bases; nucleotides outside the gene matches: 3. The CDR3 nucleotides read TGTGCCAGCAGTCCGGGACAGGGGAACTATGGCTACACCTTC. Amino acid sequence: CASSPGQGNYGYTF.

The table lists this clone with a few counts. The V call is TRBV4-2, the J call TRBJ2-5; D gene uncertain. CDR1 and CDR2 (germline): LGHNA, YNFKEQ. V lost 5 bases to trimming and J lost 5 bases, with 12 bases between them. This CDR3 has 13 amino acids. The CDR3 DNA reads as TGTGCCAGCAGCACCCCTTTAGGGGAGACCCAGTACTTC. As protein: CASSTPLGETQYF.

This clone came up many times. For the CDR3, the DNA is TGTGCCAGCAGCTTAGCTAGCGGGAATACCTACGAGCAGTACTTC. Its translation is CASSLASGNTYEQYF. V usage is TRBV11-2 and J usage is TRBJ2-7; 9 bases are a match to TRBD2. V lost 1 base, J lost 2 bases, and 3 bases stayed unmatched. Germline loops: CDR1 SGHAT, CDR2 FQNNGV. This CDR3 comprises 15 residues.

V usage is TRBV4-1 and J usage is TRBJ1-3; D is uncertain. The CDR3 loop spans 14 amino acids. The V gene's germline CDR1 is MGHRA and CDR2 YSYEKL. The germline V and J ends were trimmed by 0 bases and 4 bases, with 7 bases remaining between them. CDR3 loop: CASSQEGPGNTIYF. The DNA of the CDR3 is TGCGCCAGCAGCCAAGAAGGCCCCGGAAACACCATATATTTT.

The sample holds one count of this clone. This chain uses TRBV27 with TRBJ2-2; perhaps TRBD1 as D (6 bases). This CDR3 has 14 residues. CDR1 and CDR2 (germline): MNHEY, SMNVEV (reference sequence). V lost 6 bases and J 5 bases, leaving 13 bases between the germline ends. CDR3 amino acids: CASSPHRATGELFF. CDR3 nucleotide sequence: TGTGCCAGCAGCCCCCACAGGGCGACCGGGGAGCTGTTTTTT.

V usage is TRBV9 and J usage is TRBJ1-3, with 8 nucleotides matching TRBD1. V was pared by 0 bases and J by 6 bases, with 8 bases of the junction left unmatched. Germline CDR1 reads SGDLS; CDR2 reads YYNGEE. The length of the CDR3 is 16 residues. The CDR3 bases are TGTGCCAGCAGCGTAGCTTATTCGACAGGGGAAAACACCATATATTTT. Protein sequence: CASSVAYSTGENTIYF.

The V gene is TRBV29-1, the J gene TRBJ2-1; tentatively, D is TRBD2 (6 bases). V was pared by 6 bases and J by 6 bases, with 18 bases between. The V gene's germline CDR1 is SQVTM and CDR2 ANQGSEA. The CDR3 sequence is 14 residues long. This chain's CDR3 is CSVATGGKGNEQFF. The DNA for the CDR3 is TGCAGCGTCGCTACCGGGGGAAAGGGCAATGAGCAGTTCTTC.

This chain links TRBV18 with TRBJ1-6; D is perhaps TRBD1 (6 bases). The V and J ends lost 2 bases and 8 bases respectively, with 7 bases between them. This CDR3 comprises 13 residues. Germline V lookup: CDR1 KGHSH, CDR2 LQKENI. CDR3 region: CASSPNRDSPLHF. The CDR3 DNA is TGTGCCAGCTCACCAAACAGGGATTCACCCCTCCACTTT.

This chain uses TRBV15 with TRBJ2-5; D is undetermined. The V gene lost 4 bases and the J gene lost 2 bases, with 8 bases spanning the gap. Germline assignment: CDR1 LNHNV and CDR2 YYDKDF (reference sequence). This CDR3 contains 13 residues. CDR3: CATSIWQQETQYF. DNA for the CDR3: TGTGCCACCAGCATCTGGCAGCAAGAGACCCAGTACTTC.

The V and J genes are TRBV15 and TRBJ2-7; D possibly uses TRBD1 or TRBD2 (6 bases each). The CDR3 spans 14 residues. With 6 bases removed from V and 3 bases from J, the gap between germline ends came to 15 bases. The germline V gene encodes CDR1 LNHNV and CDR2 YYDKDF (reference sequence). CDR3 sequence (DNA): TGTGCCACCAGTTCACAGGGAGCGGGCTACGAGCAGTACTTC. Its translation: CATSSQGAGYEQYF.

This clone was detected only a few times. The chain joins TRBV7-9 to TRBJ2-7; no reliable D call. Trimming removed 3 bases from V and 6 bases from J, with 15 bases in between. The CDR3 covers 14 residues. The V gene's germline CDR1 is SEHNR and CDR2 FQNEAQ (reference sequence). The CDR3 sequence is CASSFATHGGEQYF. The CDR3 bases are TGTGCCAGCAGCTTCGCAACCCATGGTGGCGAGCAGTACTTC.

This clone appeared a single time. The chain links TRBV4-1 to TRBJ2-1; 10 bases map to TRBD2. CDR1 MGHRA and CDR2 YSYEKL come from the germline V gene. After removal of 1 base from V and 10 bases from J, the junction contained 7 bases not matched to a gene. The CDR3 is 15 amino acids. The CDR3 nucleotides read TGCGCCAGCAGCCAAGGGGAGCGGGAGGGCCGCGAGCAGTTCTTC. It translates to CASSQGEREGREQFF.

This clone was observed a handful of times. The CDR3 DNA reads as TGTGCCAGCAGCTGGTACTCGTCGAACACTGAAGCTTTCTTT. Its translation is CASSWYSSNTEAFF. The rearrangement uses TRBV7-2 and TRBJ1-1, with unresolved D. Germline-derived CDR1 and CDR2 are SGHTA and FQGNSA. Deletions cut 4 bases from V and 1 base from J, with 10 bases between. The CDR3 runs 14 residues.

The gene calls are TRBV10-2 and TRBJ1-2; weak D call: TRBD1 (6 bases). Germline V gene sequence: CDR1 WSHSY, CDR2 SAAADI. This CDR3 has 16 amino acids. V shed 5 bases and J shed 5 bases, with 21 bases lying between them. The CDR3: CASSKNRESTPYGYTF. The CDR3 nucleotides read TGCGCCAGCAGTAAGAACAGGGAGTCTACCCCTTATGGCTACACCTTC.

In DNA form, the CDR3 reads TGTGCCAGCAGCCGCAACCTGAACTATGGCTACACCTTC. Its protein is CASSRNLNYGYTF. The rearrangement links TRBV5-6 to TRBJ1-2; no definite D call. The CDR3 consists of 13 residues. Trimming stripped 4 bases from V and 2 bases from J, with 9 bases between. The V gene's germline CDR1 is SGHDT and CDR2 YYEEEE.

The CDR3 coding sequence is TGTGCCAGCAGGACAGACCTTGAAAAACTGTTTTTT. Protein product: CASRTDLEKLFF. The rearrangement joins TRBV6-1 to TRBJ1-4; weak D call: TRBD1 (5 bases). Germline V gene sequence: CDR1 MNHNS, CDR2 SASEGT. Trimming removed 6 bases at V and 7 bases at J, with 9 bases between. The CDR3 extends over 12 amino acids.